This TCR beta chain originates from a study of T cell repertoires in cytomegalovirus infection. This CDR3 spans 14 amino acids. Germline V gene sequence: CDR1 SEHNR, CDR2 FQNEAQ (reference sequence). The junction had 8 bases not matched to a gene; V was cut back by 2 bases and J by 8 bases. From the reads, TCRdb called clonotypes with MiXCR, one entry per CDR3 protein. The sample has roughly 990,000 distinct CDR3 sequences, roughly 30% seen once. This clonotype has more than one count but fewer than ten. Its target is unknown. The TCR sequence derives from a human donor in good health (CMV status not recorded). Some clones in this sample may be carry-over from other donors' samples. This chain links TRBV7-9 with TRBJ1-2; 7 nucleotides match TRBD1. Sequenced material: cultured CD8+ T cells from PBMCs, taken from culture after CMV antigen stimulation. Here the CDR3 reads CASSLRARGNGYTF. CDR3 in DNA: TGTGCCAGCAGCTTACGAGCCAGGGGGAACGGCTACACCTTC.